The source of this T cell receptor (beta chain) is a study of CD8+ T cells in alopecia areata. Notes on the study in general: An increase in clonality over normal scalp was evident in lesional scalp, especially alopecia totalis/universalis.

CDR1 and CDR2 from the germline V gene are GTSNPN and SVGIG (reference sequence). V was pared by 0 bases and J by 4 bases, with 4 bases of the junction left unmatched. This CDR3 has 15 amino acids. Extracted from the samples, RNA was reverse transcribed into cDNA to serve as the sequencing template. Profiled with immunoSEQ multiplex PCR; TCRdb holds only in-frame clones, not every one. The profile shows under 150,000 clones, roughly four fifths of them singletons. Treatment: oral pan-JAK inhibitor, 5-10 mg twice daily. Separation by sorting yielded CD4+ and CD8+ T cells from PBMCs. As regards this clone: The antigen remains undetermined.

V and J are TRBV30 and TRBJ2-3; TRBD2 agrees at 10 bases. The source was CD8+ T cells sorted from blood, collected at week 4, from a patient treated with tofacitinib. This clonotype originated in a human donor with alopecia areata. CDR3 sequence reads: CAWSVAGGPSDTQYF. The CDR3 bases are TGTGCCTGGAGTGTAGCGGGGGGGCCCTCAGATACGCAGTATTTT.